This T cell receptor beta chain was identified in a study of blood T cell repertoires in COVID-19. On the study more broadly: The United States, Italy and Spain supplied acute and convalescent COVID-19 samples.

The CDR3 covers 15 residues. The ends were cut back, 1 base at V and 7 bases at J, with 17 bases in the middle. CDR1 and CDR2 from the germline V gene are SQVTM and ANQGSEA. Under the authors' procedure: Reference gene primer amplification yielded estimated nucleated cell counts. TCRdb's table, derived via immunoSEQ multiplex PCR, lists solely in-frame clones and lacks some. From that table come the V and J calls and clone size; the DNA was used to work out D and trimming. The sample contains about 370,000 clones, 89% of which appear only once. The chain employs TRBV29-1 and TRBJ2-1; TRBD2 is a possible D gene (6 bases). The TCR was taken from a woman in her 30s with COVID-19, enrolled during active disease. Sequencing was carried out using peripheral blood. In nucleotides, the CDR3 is TGCAGCGTTGAAGTACACCCCGGGGGTAGGAATGAGCAGTTCTTC. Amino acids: CSVEVHPGGRNEQFF.